Below, one T cell receptor beta chain is given with its context. Its antigen specificity is not known. No much larger clonotype is one base removed from it; base qualities were not supplied. The same CDR3 also results from other DNA sequences found in this sample. The receptor library was made with the immunoSEQ multiplex PCR assay. The source is immuneACCESS, and TCRdb retained only in-frame sequences with V and J called. Part of the clones is not carried over; for the studies checked, unresolved V genes explain less than half of this, and the remainder is unexplained. Present in this sample are about 54,000 clones, 95% to 97% of which were seen just once. The leading ten clones occupy 1.5% to 2% of the sample. The data belong to a study of control samples from healthy donors and cancer patients (dated by TCRdb to about 2020). V ends up 8 bases short and J 8 bases short, with an unmatched junction base count of 7. The CDR3, cysteine through phenylalanine, is 13 amino acids long. Just the 39-base CDR3 DNA is kept, in frame starting at base 1. CDR1 and CDR2 were assigned from the germline V gene as MNHEY and SVGAGI.

This receptor was obtained from a woman in her thirties in good health. The sequence links TRBV6-5 to TRBJ1-4, and 8 junction bases match TRBD1. Sequencing was carried out using blood. The CDR3 here reads CASGDGTGEKLFF. The nucleotide sequence reads TGTGCCAGCGGGGACGGGACAGGAGAAAAACTGTTTTTT.